This entry is about one T cell receptor beta chain. The antigen is unknown. These data originate in a study of Ad26.COV2.S vaccination and SARS-CoV-2 variants. Regarding the study as a whole: Total T cell responses were possibly underestimated by TCR breadth and depth analyses.

Treatment reported: 19 received Ad26.COV2.S at low or high dose, single or two shots; five or six received placebo; per-sample allocation not given. After the first vaccine or placebo injection, samples were drawn on day 63. An adult aged 18-55 years in Boston served as the donor. The repertoire was sequenced with immunoSEQ multiplex PCR; TCRdb's copy has only in-frame clones and lacks some. The sample carries over 400,000 clones, around 92% recorded once. The germline V and J ends were trimmed by 2 bases and 4 bases, with 14 bases remaining between them. CDR1 and CDR2 (germline): SGHAT, FQNNGV. CDR3 length: 15 residues.

The V call is TRBV11-2, the J call TRBJ1-2; no clear D gene. The receptor was isolated from a person between 18 and 65 years old who received the Ad26.COV2.S COVID-19 vaccine or a placebo. The source material was peripheral blood, sampled in a trial of Ad26.COV2.S vaccine versus placebo. CDR3 region: CASSLSGSDIYGYTF. DNA for the CDR3: TGTGCCAGCAGCTTATCAGGCAGCGACATCTATGGCTACACCTTC.